This paragraph covers one TCR beta chain sequence. The participants were between 18 and 89 years old and came from 24 US areas. This sample stems from a study of blood T cell repertoires in COVID-19. TCRdb's table, derived via immunoSEQ multiplex PCR, lists solely in-frame clones and lacks some. The sample consists of approximately 130,000 clones, approximately 86% of them appearing once. This TCR was sampled from a woman in her fifties or sixties who had recovered from COVID-19. Specimen: PBMCs or T cells enriched from blood (not recorded which).

As DNA, the CDR3 is TGTGCCTGGAGTGTCGGGGACGTAGGAGGGGAGACCCAGTACTTC. This gives the protein CAWSVGDVGGETQYF. The rearrangement uses TRBV30 and TRBJ2-5; D perhaps matches TRBD2 (6 bases). CDR1 and CDR2 from the germline V gene are GTSNPN and SVGIG (reference sequence). V dropped 0 bases and J dropped 5 bases, with 16 bases sitting between them. The CDR3 runs to 15 residues.